These T cell receptor beta chains were read from a single sample in a study of human T cells and chemical hapten exposure. TCRdb re-called the RACE reads with MiXCR, one entry per CDR3 protein. The sample shows 55,000 to 75,000 distinct CDR3 sequences, around an eighth of them seen only once. Source: whole blood, taken in connection with sensitization to the hapten diphenylcyclopropenone (DPC). These receptors all come from a man aged 30 to 39 with alopecia areata. Some clones in this sample may be carry-over from other donors' samples. Each CDR3 is given with its conserved first and last residue. The D gene is left open where the match is weak. Clone sizes are given selectively: once, few, many, or a class where the clone is expanded.

J: TRBJ1-4; size: .; V: TRBV2; D: .; DNA: TGTGCCAGCAGTGCCCAGGGAGGGTATGAAAAACTGTTTTTT; CDR3: CASSAQGGYEKLFF
J: TRBJ2-2; size: few; V: TRBV14; D: .; DNA: TGTGCCAGCAGCCACGGGATAGGGGTGAACACCGGGGAGCTGTTTTTT; CDR3: CASSHGIGVNTGELFF
J: TRBJ2-2; size: many; V: TRBV4-3; D: .; DNA: TGCGCCAGCAGCCCCGAGGGCGGGGAGCTGTTTTTT; CDR3: CASSPEGGELFF
J: TRBJ1-1; size: .; V: TRBV29-1; D: .; DNA: TGCAGCGTTGGGCTCCTCTCGAAGGAGGCTGAAGCTTTCTTT; CDR3: CSVGLLSKEAEAFF
J: TRBJ2-7; size: .; V: TRBV4-3; D: TRBD1; DNA: TGCGCCAGCAGCCAAGAAAGGAATTGGGGACAGTCAATCTACGAGCAGTACTTC; CDR3: CASSQERNWGQSIYEQYF
J: TRBJ2-5; size: few; V: TRBV12-3/TRBV12-4; D: .; DNA: TGTGCCAGCAGTTTCGTACAAGGGGTTGGGGAGACCCAGTACTTC; CDR3: CASSFVQGVGETQYF
J: TRBJ1-5; size: .; V: TRBV10-3; D: TRBD1; DNA: TGTGCCATCAGAGAGGACAGGGACCAGCCCCAGCATTTT; CDR3: CAIREDRDQPQHF
J: TRBJ2-3; size: few; V: TRBV4-3; D: .; DNA: TGCGCCAGCAGCCAAGAGACCTCCACAGATACGCAGTATTTT; CDR3: CASSQETSTDTQYF
J: TRBJ2-3; size: .; V: TRBV10-3; D: .; DNA: TGTGCCATAGAGGACTATACAGATACGCAGTATTTT; CDR3: CAIEDYTDTQYF
J: TRBJ1-2; size: many; V: TRBV12-3/TRBV12-4; D: .; DNA: TGTGCCAGCAGTCCACAAGGACCTACTTGGGGGCCTCTAGCTAACTATGGCTACACCTTC; CDR3: CASSPQGPTWGPLANYGYTF
J: TRBJ2-5; size: few; V: TRBV29-1; D: .; DNA: TGCAGCGTTGGACTTATGTACCAAGAGACCCAGTACTTC; CDR3: CSVGLMYQETQYF
J: TRBJ1-4; size: many; V: TRBV7-8; D: TRBD1; DNA: TGTGCCAGCAGCTTACCGCCCCGGGACAGGGATTTGCCAACTAATGAAAAACTGTTTTTT; CDR3: CASSLPPRDRDLPTNEKLFF
J: TRBJ2-1; size: few; V: TRBV28; D: .; DNA: TGTGCCAGCAGTTTACAACAACGGTACAATGAGCAGTTCTTC; CDR3: CASSLQQRYNEQFF
J: TRBJ1-3; size: few; V: TRBV6-2/TRBV6-3; D: .; DNA: TGTGCCAGCGTCCCCGGCGGCTCTGGAAACACCATATATTTT; CDR3: CASVPGGSGNTIYF
J: TRBJ1-2; size: many; V: TRBV6-2/TRBV6-3; D: TRBD1; DNA: TGTGCCAGCAGTTTGACAGGGGACTATGGCTACACCTTC; CDR3: CASSLTGDYGYTF
J: TRBJ2-2; size: few; V: TRBV6-6; D: TRBD1; DNA: TGTGCCAGCAGTCGGGGACAGGGCAACACCGGGGAGCTGTTTTTT; CDR3: CASSRGQGNTGELFF
J: TRBJ2-5; size: .; V: TRBV3-1; D: TRBD1; DNA: TGTGCCAGCAGCCAAGATCGGGACAGGGGGCCGGAGACCCAGTACTTC; CDR3: CASSQDRDRGPETQYF
J: TRBJ1-6; size: many; V: TRBV18; D: TRBD1; DNA: TGTGCCAGCTCACCCACAGGGGACCCAAATTCACCCCTCCACTTT; CDR3: CASSPTGDPNSPLHF
J: TRBJ1-2; size: many; V: TRBV24-1; D: TRBD1; DNA: TGTGCCACCAACCCCGGACAGGCAAGAGGTGGCTACACCTTC; CDR3: CATNPGQARGGYTF
J: TRBJ2-3; size: .; V: TRBV5-1; D: .; DNA: TGCGCCAGCAGCTTACAGGGAATCAGCCCAGATACGCAGTATTTT; CDR3: CASSLQGISPDTQYF
J: TRBJ2-1; size: many; V: TRBV15; D: TRBD2; DNA: TGTGCCACCAGCAGGGGACTAGCGTCATCGGATGAGCAGTTCTTC; CDR3: CATSRGLASSDEQFF
J: TRBJ2-3; size: many; V: TRBV7-9; D: TRBD1; DNA: TGTGCCAGCAGCTCAGCCGGGACAGGGGGTATAGATACGCAGTATTTT; CDR3: CASSSAGTGGIDTQYF
J: TRBJ1-4; size: few; V: TRBV7-9; D: .; DNA: TGTGCCAGCAGCTTAGACAGATTCACAACTAATGAAAAACTGTTTTTT; CDR3: CASSLDRFTTNEKLFF
J: TRBJ2-7; size: .; V: TRBV20-1; D: .; DNA: TGCAGTGCTAGCTCGGAGGGGAGCGCCTACGAGCAGTACTTC; CDR3: CSASSEGSAYEQYF
J: TRBJ2-3; size: few; V: TRBV7-9; D: .; DNA: TGTGCCAGCAGCTTAGTTTCGGGGAACACAGATACGCAGTATTTT; CDR3: CASSLVSGNTDTQYF
J: TRBJ2-1; size: .; V: TRBV7-6; D: TRBD2; DNA: TGTGCCAGCAGCTTCCGACTGGCGGGGGGGACGCCTAGCTCCTACAATGAGCAGTTCTTC; CDR3: CASSFRLAGGTPSSYNEQFF
J: TRBJ1-2; size: few; V: TRBV12-3/TRBV12-4; D: .; DNA: TGTGCCAGCAGTGGGACCAGTTATGGCTACACCTTC; CDR3: CASSGTSYGYTF
J: TRBJ1-4; size: few; V: TRBV5-1; D: .; DNA: TGCGCCAGCAGACTTTCCGGGGCTAATGAAAAACTGTTTTTT; CDR3: CASRLSGANEKLFF
J: TRBJ2-2; size: .; V: TRBV13; D: .; DNA: TGTGCCAGCAGCCCACTACTCTGGGGGGCCCTTAACACCGGGGAGCTGTTTTTT; CDR3: CASSPLLWGALNTGELFF
J: TRBJ1-2; size: many; V: TRBV18; D: .; DNA: TGTGCCAGCTCACGGAAGAACGACTATGGCTACACCTTC; CDR3: CASSRKNDYGYTF
J: TRBJ2-5; size: many; V: TRBV7-6; D: .; DNA: TGTGCCAGCAGTCCGGGTACCGTCCCCCAAGAGACCCAGTACTTC; CDR3: CASSPGTVPQETQYF
J: TRBJ1-5; size: many; V: TRBV28; D: .; DNA: TGTGCCAGCAGTTTCCCGTTAAACAATCAGCCCCAGCATTTT; CDR3: CASSFPLNNQPQHF
J: TRBJ2-7; size: many; V: TRBV3-1; D: TRBD2; DNA: TGTGCCAGCAGCCAAGATTCCCGGGGACTAGGTTACGAGCAGTACTTC; CDR3: CASSQDSRGLGYEQYF
J: TRBJ2-3; size: few; V: TRBV6-1; D: .; DNA: TGTGCCAGCAGTGAATTGGCGGCTAGCACAGATACGCAGTATTTT; CDR3: CASSELAASTDTQYF
J: TRBJ1-1; size: many; V: TRBV20-1; D: TRBD1; DNA: TGCAGTGCTAGAGATCCCCGGGGACAGGGGTCGATGAACACTGAAGCTTTCTTT; CDR3: CSARDPRGQGSMNTEAFF
J: TRBJ1-2; size: many; V: TRBV2; D: .; DNA: TGTGCCAGCACCCGGGACGAGGCTGGTGGCTATGGCTACACCTTC; CDR3: CASTRDEAGGYGYTF
J: TRBJ1-1; size: many; V: TRBV27; D: .; DNA: TGTGCCAGCAGTTTTGGCGGTAGGGGTGAAGCTTTCTTT; CDR3: CASSFGGRGEAFF
J: TRBJ2-7; size: many; V: TRBV18; D: .; DNA: TGTGCCAGCTCACAGGGGATCTTATCCTACGAGCAGTACTTC; CDR3: CASSQGILSYEQYF
J: TRBJ2-7; size: many; V: TRBV5-1; D: .; DNA: TGCGCCAGCAGCTTACAGGGCCGCGAGCAGTACTTC; CDR3: CASSLQGREQYF
J: TRBJ1-1; size: many; V: TRBV7-9; D: .; DNA: TGTGCCAGCAGCTTATATTCGTCAGAAAATAGGGGTAGACCTGAAGCTTTCTTT; CDR3: CASSLYSSENRGRPEAFF
J: TRBJ1-4; size: many; V: TRBV7-2; D: TRBD1; DNA: TGTGCCAGCAGCCCGCGGACAGGGAAGGTGTTTTTT; CDR3: CASSPRTGKVFF
J: TRBJ1-1; size: .; V: TRBV4-3; D: .; DNA: TGCGCCAGCAGCCATGAACTGGGGATGAACACTGAAGCTTTCTTT; CDR3: CASSHELGMNTEAFF
J: TRBJ1-6; size: many; V: TRBV7-9; D: .; DNA: TGTGCCAGCAGCTTTCCTCCCCGTACGGGACCCGGAGGGTCACCCCTCCACTTT; CDR3: CASSFPPRTGPGGSPLHF
J: TRBJ2-3; size: many; V: TRBV14; D: .; DNA: TGTGCCAGCAGCCAAGATAACGGAGATACGCAGTATTTT; CDR3: CASSQDNGDTQYF